This T cell receptor beta chain emerged from a study of CD8+ T cells in alopecia areata. Stated treatment: oral pan-JAK inhibitor, 5-10 mg twice daily. Reverse transcription of extracted RNA yielded cDNA, which provided the sequencing template. Sequencing used immunoSEQ multiplex PCR; TCRdb keeps in-frame clones, though not all of them. The table records 200,000 to 250,000 clones, around two fifths of them present only once. This clone was detected only a few times. The sequences come from CD4+ T cells sorted from blood, collected at approximately week 30, from a patient treated with tofacitinib. The TCR comes from a human donor with alopecia areata.

In DNA form, the CDR3 reads TGTGCCTGGAGCCCGGGACCGGCTAATGAAAAACTGTTTTTT. Translation gives CAWSPGPANEKLFF. The chain is built from TRBV30 and TRBJ1-4; tentative D call: TRBD1 (5 bases). The CDR3 consists of 14 residues. V lost 3 bases and J lost 3, with 11 bases in between. Germline V gene lookup returns CDR1 GTSNPN and CDR2 SVGIG (reference sequence). Supplemented by reference TRBV30 and TRBJ1-4, the full variable domain reads SQTIHQWPATLVQPVGSPLSLECTVEGTSNPNLYWYRQAAGRGLQLLFYSVGIGQISSEVPQNLSASRPQDRQFILSSKKLLLSDSGFYLCAWSPGPANEKLFFGSGTQLSVL.